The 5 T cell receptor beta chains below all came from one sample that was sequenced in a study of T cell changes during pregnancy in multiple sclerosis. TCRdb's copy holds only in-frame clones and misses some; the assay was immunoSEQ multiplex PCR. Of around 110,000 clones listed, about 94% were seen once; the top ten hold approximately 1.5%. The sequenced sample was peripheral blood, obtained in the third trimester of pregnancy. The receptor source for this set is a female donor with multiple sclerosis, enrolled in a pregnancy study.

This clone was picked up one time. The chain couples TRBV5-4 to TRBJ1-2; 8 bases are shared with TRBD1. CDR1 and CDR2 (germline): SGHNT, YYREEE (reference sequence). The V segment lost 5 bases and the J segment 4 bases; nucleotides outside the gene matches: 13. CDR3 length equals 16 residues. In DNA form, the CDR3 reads TGTGCCAGCAGTTACGACAGGGGACGAGCCGCCTATGGCTACACCTTC. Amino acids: CASSYDRGRAAYGYTF.

The CDR3 loop reads CASSPAARISTNEKLFF. The CDR3 DNA reads as TGTGCCAGCAGCCCCGCGGCCCGAATCAGTACTAATGAAAAACTGTTTTTT. The chain has TRBV14 and TRBJ1-4; D is uncertain. V gave up 4 bases and J gave up 2 bases, with 17 bases separating them. This CDR3 has 17 residues. Germline V CDR1 and CDR2: SGHDN, FVKESK.

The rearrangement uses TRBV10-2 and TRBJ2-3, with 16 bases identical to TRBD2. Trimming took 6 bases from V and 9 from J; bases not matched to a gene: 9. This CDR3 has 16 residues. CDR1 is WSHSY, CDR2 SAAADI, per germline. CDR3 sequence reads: CASRGGGLAGGDTQYF. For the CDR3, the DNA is TGCGCCAGCAGAGGAGGGGGACTAGCGGGAGGGGACACGCAGTATTTT.

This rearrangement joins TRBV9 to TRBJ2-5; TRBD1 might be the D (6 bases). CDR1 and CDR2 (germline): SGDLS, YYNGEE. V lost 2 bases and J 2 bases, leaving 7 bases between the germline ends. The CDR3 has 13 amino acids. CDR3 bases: TGTGCCAGCAGCGTTGGACAGCAAGAGACCCAGTACTTC. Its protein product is CASSVGQQETQYF.

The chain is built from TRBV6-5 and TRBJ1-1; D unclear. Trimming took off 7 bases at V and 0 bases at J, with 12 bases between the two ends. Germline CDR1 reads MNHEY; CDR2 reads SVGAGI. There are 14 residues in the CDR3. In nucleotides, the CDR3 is TGTGCCAGCACCCCCCCCGGGGTGAACACTGAAGCTTTCTTT. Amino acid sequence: CASTPPGVNTEAFF.